The 14 T cell receptor beta chains given below trace back to one sample, sequenced in a study of CXCR3-negative and CXCR3-positive naive CD8 T cells. Libraries were UMI-labeled 5' RACE TRB cDNA. Reanalyzing the 5' RACE reads, TCRdb keeps one entry per CDR3 protein, without DNA. The specimen's table records around 40,000 distinct CDR3 sequences. Material for sequencing was naive CXCR3- CD8+ T cells from blood. Noted subset: CD45RO-CCR7+CD27+CD95- naive CD8+ T cells lacking CXCR3 (TNR3-). The receptor set was obtained from a human donor in good health. Some clones in this sample may be carry-over from other donors' samples.

The V and J genes are TRBV29-1 and TRBJ2-7; the D gene TCRdb calls, TRBD1, cannot be checked with no DNA. Germline V gene lookup returns CDR1 SQVTM and CDR2 ANQGSEA. The CDR3 is 12 amino acids. The chain's CDR3 is CSGTTDRYEQYF.

V gene TRBV29-1 combines with J gene TRBJ2-5; with no DNA, the TCRdb D assignment of TRBD1 cannot be verified. Germline V gene lookup returns CDR1 SQVTM and CDR2 ANQGSEA. CDR3 length: 15 amino acids. The CDR3 is CSVEGLTDSGETQYF.

This chain links TRBV7-9 with TRBJ2-7. CDR1 is SEHNR and CDR2 is FQNEAQ in the germline V gene (reference sequence). This CDR3 comprises 12 residues. The CDR3 here is CASSSPSDEQYF.

The V call is TRBV6-5, the J call TRBJ2-7; the TCRdb call, TRBD1, lacks DNA for checking. The CDR3 loop spans 13 amino acids. Germline CDR1 and CDR2: MNHEY and SVGAGI. Here the CDR3 reads CASRGQNFYEQYF.

This chain connects TRBV7-9 to TRBJ1-5; the D call of TRBD1 rests on TCRdb alone, since no DNA is present to check it. The CDR3 covers 16 residues. Looked up from germline, CDR1 is SEHNR and CDR2 is FQNEAQ (reference sequence). CDR3 residues: CASSHSYGGDNQPQHF.

This chain connects TRBV6-2 or TRBV6-3 to TRBJ2-5; TCRdb's D call, TRBD2, is unchecked because there is no DNA. The CDR3 extends over 17 amino acids. Germline lookup yields CDR1 MNHEY and CDR2 SVGEGT. The CDR3 loop is CASSTPLPDGYQETQYF.

The rearrangement joins TRBV19 to TRBJ1-1. The length of the CDR3 is 17 residues. Germline values: CDR1 LNHDA, CDR2 SQIVND (reference sequence). CDR3 loop: CATRRGKGNLVDTEAFF.

The chain employs TRBV7-9 and TRBJ2-1; TCRdb returns TRBD2, unconfirmable since there is no DNA. Germline V gene data show CDR1 as SEHNR and CDR2 as FQNEAQ (reference sequence). This CDR3 is built from 16 residues. CDR3 in amino acids: CASSSKTSGEYNEQFF.

The rearrangement links TRBV11-2 to TRBJ2-6. The CDR3 consists of 14 residues. Germline loops: CDR1 SGHAT, CDR2 FQNNGV. This CDR3 is CASSLGQGANVLTF.

The genes are TRBV14 and TRBJ2-1; TCRdb calls TRBD2, which cannot be checked without DNA. Germline V gives CDR1 SGHDN, CDR2 FVKESK. This CDR3 is 15 amino acids long. Here the CDR3 reads CASSQEESSGNEQFF.

The chain joins TRBV12-3 or TRBV12-4 to TRBJ2-7; TCRdb outputs TRBD1, but without DNA this stays unchecked. The CDR3 extends over 11 amino acids. CDR3 region: CASSTGPVVYF.

This clonotype is deemed medium-sized by its frequency. V is TRBV4-3 and J is TRBJ2-7; TCRdb lists TRBD1, though no DNA is available to test this call. CDR3 length: 15 residues. Germline V lookup: CDR1 LGHNA, CDR2 YSLEER. The CDR3 protein is CASSQETDPGYEQYF.

This chain's CDR3 is CASSYGLLGQGAYEQYF. This rearrangement joins TRBV6-6 to TRBJ2-7; TCRdb's assignment of TRBD1 cannot be checked, as there is no DNA. This CDR3 has 17 residues. Germline CDR1 is MNHNY and CDR2 is SVGAGI (reference sequence).

V and J are TRBV7-9 and TRBJ2-7. Germline V gene sequence: CDR1 SEHNR, CDR2 FQNEAQ (reference sequence). The CDR3 is made up of 11 amino acids. CDR3 in amino acids: CASSQAYEQYF.